This entry is about one T cell receptor beta chain. No antigen is known for it. This sample is drawn from a study of a mutant IDH1 vaccine in newly diagnosed glioma. The time point is: week 47, end of study. The vaccine gave 300 ug of a 20-mer mutant IDH1 peptide subcutaneously per dose. The length of the CDR3 is 15 residues. Germline values: CDR1 MGHDK, CDR2 SYGVNS. The V end was cut by 0 bases, the J end by 5 bases, with 10 bases between. TCRdb keeps only in-frame clones here, not all; method: immunoSEQ multiplex PCR. Of over 30,000 clones listed, 75% to 95% are singletons. The chain carries TRBV25-1 and TRBJ1-4; D may be TRBD1 (6 bases). The TCR originated in a woman aged 35 to 49 with glioma. The sequences come from PBMCs, collected from a glioma patient whose treatment included an IDH1 peptide vaccine. The CDR3 is CASSEYGQLNEKLFF. The DNA of the CDR3 is TGTGCCAGCAGTGAATATGGACAGCTGAATGAAAAACTGTTTTTT.